These 27 T cell receptor beta chains came from one sample sequenced in a study of blood T cells in healthy people across ages. Sample-barcoded 5' priming and a J-beta primer mix drove a second PCR of about 6 to 12 cycles. TCRdb ran MiXCR on the 5' RACE reads and lists one entry per CDR3 protein. The table includes some 700,000 distinct CDR3 sequences, over 20% detected once. Material: blood. All receptors come from a man in his 70s in good health.

The rearrangement uses TRBV20-1 and TRBJ2-2; TRBD2 is a possible D gene (7 bases). From germline, CDR1 is DFQATT and CDR2 SNEGSKA (reference sequence). CDR3 length: 14 amino acids. Trimming pared 0 bases from V and 8 bases from J, leaving 13 bases between. CDR3 DNA sequence: TGCAGTGCTAGAGAGGGGGGGGGCTTGGGGGAGCTGTTTTTT. Translation gives CSAREGGGLGELFF.

The chain joins TRBV29-1 to TRBJ2-1, with 11 positions matching TRBD2. V dropped 7 bases and J dropped 9; count of bases not matched to a gene: 2. The CDR3 is made up of 11 amino acids. Germline CDR1 reads SQVTM; CDR2 reads ANQGSEA. This CDR3 is CSELAGVEQFF. DNA for the CDR3: TGCAGCGAACTAGCGGGGGTTGAGCAGTTCTTC.

This clonotype came up a few times. The chain couples TRBV5-1 to TRBJ2-5; 8 nucleotides match TRBD2. Judging by the DNA end, TRBJ2-1 fits better; the J call may be wrong. CDR1 is SGHRS, CDR2 YFSETQ, per germline. The CDR3 is made up of 14 amino acids. CDR3: CASSLTAGVGEQFF. In DNA form, the CDR3 reads TGCGCCAGCAGTTTAACAGCGGGAGTGGGTGAGCAGTTCTTC.

The chain's CDR3 is CASSSSDRGDADTQYF. In DNA form, the CDR3 reads TGTGCCAGCAGCTCATCCGACAGGGGAGATGCAGATACGCAGTATTTT. This sequence joins TRBV7-9 and TRBJ2-3, with 8 positions matching TRBD1. Trimming cost V 4 bases and J 4 bases; bases outside gene matches: 10. Germline loops: CDR1 SEHNR, CDR2 FQNEAQ (reference sequence). The CDR3 spans 16 residues. Complete variable domain (other parts from reference TRBV7-9 and TRBJ2-3): DTGVSQNPRHKITKRGQNVTFRCDPISEHNRLYWYRQTLGQGPEFLTYFQNEAQLEKSRLLSDRFSAERPKGSFSTLEIQRTEQGDSAMYLCASSSSDRGDADTQYFGPGTRLTVL.

V gene TRBV20-1 combines with J gene TRBJ2-5, with 16 nucleotides matching TRBD2. Trimming removed 4 bases from V and 6 bases from J; junction bases left unmatched: 5. The CDR3 totals 15 residues. Germline CDR1 DFQATT, CDR2 SNEGSKA (reference sequence). The CDR3 coding sequence is TGCAGTGCTACCTCGGGACTAGCGGGAGGGAAGACCCAGTACTTC. The encoded protein is CSATSGLAGGKTQYF.

This clonotype showed up many times. The CDR3 loop reads CASSEARDTQYF. CDR3 bases: TGTGCCAGCAGTGAAGCGCGGGATACGCAGTATTTT. The rearrangement uses TRBV6-1 and TRBJ2-3; no firm D call. The CDR3 sequence is 12 residues long. V lost 0 bases, J lost 6 bases, and 4 bases lay in between. Germline V gene sequence: CDR1 MNHNS, CDR2 SASEGT.

This clonotype came up many times. CDR3 DNA sequence: TGCAGCGTTCAACAGGGCTATGGCTACACCTTC. Translating gives CSVQQGYGYTF. V usage is TRBV29-1 and J usage is TRBJ1-2; perhaps TRBD1 as D (6 bases). CDR3 size: 11 residues. The germline V gene has CDR1 SQVTM and CDR2 ANQGSEA. Trimming removed 5 bases at V and 4 bases at J, with 8 bases between.

The CDR3 sequence: CATSGGGQTTNEKLFF. CDR3 in DNA: TGTGCCACCAGTGGGGGGGGACAAACAACTAATGAAAAACTGTTTTTT. This chain links TRBV24-1 with TRBJ1-4, with D perhaps TRBD1 (6 bases). Germline V gene lookup returns CDR1 KGHDR and CDR2 SFDVKD. V lost 5 bases, J lost 0 bases, and 12 bases lay in between. The CDR3 is 16 amino acids.

V and J are TRBV20-1 and TRBJ1-2; possibly TRBD1 for D (5 bases). In germline, CDR1 is DFQATT, CDR2 SNEGSKA (reference sequence). V gave up 0 bases and J gave up 2 bases, with 7 bases separating them. The CDR3 runs to 13 residues. CDR3 loop: CSARDRENYGYTF. The CDR3 nucleotides are TGCAGTGCTAGAGACAGGGAAAACTATGGCTACACCTTC.

Here the CDR3 DNA reads TGCGCCAGCAGCCAAGGGGCCGGGGTGGCAGCGAGCACAGATACGCAGTATTTT. Amino acids: CASSQGAGVAASTDTQYF. The chain joins TRBV4-3 to TRBJ2-3; perhaps TRBD2 as D (5 bases). Germline V gene data show CDR1 as LGHNA and CDR2 as YSLEER. The CDR3 loop spans 18 amino acids. Trimming stripped 1 base from V and 0 bases from J, with 17 bases between.

There are a few counts of this clonotype. This chain joins TRBV7-9 and TRBJ1-4, with TRBD1 as a possible D gene (6 bases). This CDR3 has 16 residues. Germline loops: CDR1 SEHNR, CDR2 FQNEAQ (reference sequence). V was shortened by 3 bases and J by 5 bases, with 16 bases between the two germline ends. The CDR3 region has the DNA TGTGCCAGCAGCTTGGGCACAGGGAACCAAAATGAAAAACTGTTTTTT. It codes for CASSLGTGNQNEKLFF.

The V and J genes are TRBV20-1 and TRBJ2-1; 10 bases map to TRBD2. J was trimmed by 3 bases and V by 1 base; bases with no gene match: 3. Germline V gene data show CDR1 as DFQATT and CDR2 as SNEGSKA (reference sequence). This CDR3 is built from 15 residues. The CDR3 coding sequence is TGCAGTGCTAGAGGAAGGACTAGCGGCTACAATGAGCAGTTCTTC. This translates into CSARGRTSGYNEQFF.

The DNA of the CDR3 is TGTGCCAGCAGTCGGGACTTAGGGGTGGAAGGCTACACCTTC. Amino acid sequence: CASSRDLGVEGYTF. This rearrangement joins TRBV12-3 or TRBV12-4 to TRBJ1-2, with D possibly being TRBD1 (5 bases). The V end lost 5 bases, the J end lost 8 bases, and 18 bases lay between the germline ends. CDR3 length equals 14 residues.

This chain uses TRBV7-6 with TRBJ1-5; possible D gene TRBD1, 6 bases. This CDR3 contains 15 residues. The ends were cut back, 7 bases at V and 6 bases at J, with 19 bases in the middle. CDR1 and CDR2 from the germline V gene are SGHVS and FNYEAQ. The CDR3 here is CASTLAQGRGQPQHF. CDR3 DNA: TGTGCCAGCACCCTAGCCCAGGGGCGCGGTCAGCCCCAGCATTTT. The full variable domain, rest sourced from reference TRBV7-6 and TRBJ1-5, is GAGVSQSPRYKVTKRGQDVALRCDPISGHVSLYWYRQALGQGPEFLTYFNYEAQQDKSGLPNDRFSAERPEGSISTLTIQRTEQRDSAMYRCASTLAQGRGQPQHFGDGTRLSIL.

Points on this clonotype: A single base separates this from a much larger clone, so it may be a read error. The J gene is TRBJ2-1, the V gene TRBV29-1; tentative D call: TRBD2 (5 bases). CDR3 length: 14 amino acids. Germline CDR1 is SQVTM and CDR2 is ANQGSEA. V gave up 5 bases and J gave up 4 bases, with 15 bases separating them. In nucleotides, the CDR3 is TGCAGCGTTATCATTGGAGGCGTTTACAATGAGCAGTTCTTC. Its translation: CSVIIGGVYNEQFF.

The chain recombines TRBV7-9 with TRBJ1-2, with D unresolved. This CDR3 has 15 residues. Germline V gene lookup returns CDR1 SEHNR and CDR2 FQNEAQ (reference sequence). The V and J ends lost 1 base and 7 bases respectively, with 16 bases between them. This chain's CDR3 is CASSLVGSRHSGYTF. CDR3 in DNA: TGTGCCAGCAGCTTAGTCGGGTCGAGGCATAGTGGCTACACCTTC.

The chain joins TRBV7-2 to TRBJ1-1; D is undetermined. CDR1 SGHTA and CDR2 FQGNSA come from the germline V gene. CDR3 length: 13 residues. V lost 1 base and J 3 bases, leaving 6 bases between the germline ends. The CDR3 spells CASSLELYTEAFF. CDR3 nucleotides: TGTGCCAGCAGCTTAGAGCTTTACACTGAAGCTTTCTTT.

The chain recombines TRBV9 with TRBJ2-5, with TRBD1 identical over 9 bases. Matching the DNA end better, TRBJ2-7 makes the J call doubtful. This CDR3 spans 15 amino acids. Germline CDR1 is SGDLS and CDR2 is YYNGEE. The CDR3 sequence: CASSVGQGYSYEQYF. The CDR3 nucleotides read TGTGCCAGCAGCGTGGGACAGGGATACTCCTACGAGCAGTACTTC.

This clonotype has a handful of counts. This chain connects TRBV6-5 to TRBJ1-1, with 9 bases lining up with TRBD1. CDR3 length equals 17 residues. Losses at the gene ends were 0 bases for V and 5 bases for J; bases not matched to a gene: 10. The germline V gene encodes CDR1 MNHEY and CDR2 SVGAGI. CDR3 loop: CASSYSLTGTGWTEAFF. In DNA form, the CDR3 reads TGTGCCAGCAGTTACTCCCTTACCGGGACAGGGTGGACTGAAGCTTTCTTT.

The V call is TRBV10-1, the J call TRBJ1-2; D ambiguous. V gave up 3 bases and J gave up 8 bases, with 13 bases separating them. Germline CDR1 reads WNHNN; CDR2 reads SYGVQD (reference sequence). This CDR3 spans 13 amino acids. CDR3 residues: CASSDGPLGGYTF. The CDR3 DNA is TGCGCCAGCAGTGACGGGCCCTTAGGGGGCTACACCTTC.

In its sample, this clonotype was seen many times. This sequence joins TRBV2 and TRBJ2-5; D is ambiguous. Between the trimmed V and J ends, which lost 2 bases and 9 bases, there was a span of 13 bases. Per the germline V gene, CDR1 is SNHLY and CDR2 is FYNNEI. The CDR3 has 13 amino acids. This CDR3 is CASSELGSASQYF. In DNA, the CDR3 is TGTGCCAGCAGTGAACTGGGCAGTGCGTCCCAGTACTTC.

The chain uses TRBV7-2 and TRBJ1-2; D is uncertain. CDR3 length equals 14 residues. Germline loops: CDR1 SGHTA, CDR2 FQGNSA. Trimming shortened V by 5 bases and J by 2 bases, and 12 bases separated the two germline ends. CDR3 in amino acids: CASSPTVHNYGYTF. Here the CDR3 DNA reads TGTGCCAGCAGCCCCACAGTACACAACTATGGCTACACCTTC.

The V call is TRBV7-2, the J call TRBJ2-7; TRBD2 might be the D (6 bases). Germline V gives CDR1 SGHTA, CDR2 FQGNSA. The length of the CDR3 is 15 residues. Trimming removed 4 bases from V and 2 bases from J, with 15 bases in between. The CDR3 coding sequence is TGTGCCAGCAGCTGGACTACCACTTTTACCTACGAGCAGTACTTC. This sequence encodes CASSWTTTFTYEQYF.

This clonotype occurred many times. The V call is TRBV29-1, the J call TRBJ2-3; TRBD1 agrees at 7 bases. The junction had 2 bases not matched to a gene; V was cut back by 4 bases and J by 1 base. Germline V gives CDR1 SQVTM, CDR2 ANQGSEA. The CDR3 runs 13 residues. Here the CDR3 reads CSVADRGTDTQYF. CDR3 nucleotides: TGCAGCGTTGCCGACAGGGGCACAGATACGCAGTATTTT.

This clonotype came up a few times. The chain has TRBV5-8 and TRBJ1-1; 8 positions match TRBD1. Germline V lookup: CDR1 SGHTS, CDR2 YDEGEE. The CDR3 is made up of 16 amino acids. The V segment lost 0 bases and the J segment 7 bases; nucleotides outside the gene matches: 11. As DNA, the CDR3 is TGTGCCAGCAGCTTGGAAGGATGGACAGGGAAGGGTGAAGCTTTCTTT. This codes for CASSLEGWTGKGEAFF.

This sequence joins TRBV28 and TRBJ2-7; D might be TRBD1 (5 bases). The CDR3 length is 17 residues. Trimming left V 10 bases short and J 1 base short, with 26 bases between. Looked up from germline, CDR1 is MDHEN and CDR2 is SYDVKM. CDR3 in DNA: TGTGCCAAATCCTCCAAGGGGTTCGGCAGGGCTTCCTACGAGCAGTACTTC. Translating it yields CAKSSKGFGRASYEQYF.

This chain links TRBV19 with TRBJ2-3, with unresolved D. Germline loops: CDR1 LNHDA, CDR2 SQIVND (reference sequence). This CDR3 contains 15 residues. Trimming cost V 1 base and J 0 bases, with 8 bases left between them. The CDR3, as DNA: TGTGCCAGTAGTATAGGGACCCTTAGCACAGATACGCAGTATTTT. It yields the protein CASSIGTLSTDTQYF.